The rows below give T cell receptor beta chains drawn from one sample of a study of Graves' ophthalmopathy and Graves' hyperthyroidism. One entry per CDR3 protein, called by TCRdb with MiXCR from the multiplex PCR reads. The repertoire includes 620,000 or so distinct CDR3 sequences, 22% of them detected once, and approximately 7% sits in the top ten. Sequenced: peripheral blood. Every receptor here comes from a woman aged 18-30 years with stable Graves' hyperthyroidism. Some clones in this sample may be carry-over from other donors' samples. The CDR3 runs from the conserved cysteine through the conserved F or W. The D gene is left open where the match is weak. Clone size is stated in some rows and not others, as once, few, many or a class when expanded.

clone_size: NA; d_call: NA; v_call: TRBV7-3; j_call: TRBJ1-6; cdr3_nt: TGTGCCAGCAGCTTATCCCTCTCCGGGGCACCCCTCCACTTT; cdr3_aa: CASSLSLSGAPLHF
clone_size: NA; d_call: TRBD1; v_call: TRBV5-1; j_call: TRBJ1-1; cdr3_nt: TGCGCCAGCAGCGAGTACCGGGACAGGAACACTGAAGCTTTCTTT; cdr3_aa: CASSEYRDRNTEAFF
clone_size: many; d_call: NA; v_call: TRBV12-3/TRBV12-4; j_call: TRBJ2-7; cdr3_nt: TGTGCCAGCAGTTCCGAGAGTCCCGAGCAGTACTTC; cdr3_aa: CASSSESPEQYF
clone_size: NA; d_call: NA; v_call: TRBV6-5; j_call: TRBJ1-1; cdr3_nt: TGTGCCAGCAGTTTGGGATTTCACCGGGCATTCACTGAAGCTTTCTTT; cdr3_aa: CASSLGFHRAFTEAFF
clone_size: NA; d_call: NA; v_call: TRBV18; j_call: TRBJ2-5; cdr3_nt: TGTGCCAGCTCACCACAAGGCTTGGGGCAAGAGACCCAGTACTTC; cdr3_aa: CASSPQGLGQETQYF
clone_size: few; d_call: NA; v_call: TRBV28; j_call: TRBJ1-2; cdr3_nt: TGTGCCAGCAGTGTCACAAGACAGGCCGGCTACACCTTC; cdr3_aa: CASSVTRQAGYTF
clone_size: NA; d_call: NA; v_call: TRBV28; j_call: TRBJ1-2; cdr3_nt: TGTGCCAGCAGTTTATCCTTGGACGGGGATAACTATGGCTACACCTTC; cdr3_aa: CASSLSLDGDNYGYTF
clone_size: many; d_call: NA; v_call: TRBV20-1; j_call: TRBJ1-2; cdr3_nt: TGCAGTGCTAGAGATGGGGGCTACACCTTC; cdr3_aa: CSARDGGYTF
clone_size: many; d_call: TRBD1; v_call: TRBV28; j_call: TRBJ1-5; cdr3_nt: TGTGCCAGCGGCAACAGGGGGCGAGGCAATCAGCCCCAGCATTTT; cdr3_aa: CASGNRGRGNQPQHF
clone_size: many; d_call: NA; v_call: TRBV27; j_call: TRBJ1-5; cdr3_nt: TGTGCCAGCAGCCTATCGGACACCTTAAATCAGCCCCAGCATTTT; cdr3_aa: CASSLSDTLNQPQHF
clone_size: many; d_call: NA; v_call: TRBV24-1; j_call: TRBJ2-5; cdr3_nt: TGTGCCACCAGTGATAACCGGGACACAGTACAAGAGACCCAGTACTTC; cdr3_aa: CATSDNRDTVQETQYF
clone_size: NA; d_call: NA; v_call: TRBV3-1; j_call: TRBJ2-7; cdr3_nt: TGTGCCAGCAGCCATTCTGGGACTGGCTACGAGCAGTACTTC; cdr3_aa: CASSHSGTGYEQYF
clone_size: NA; d_call: NA; v_call: TRBV28; j_call: TRBJ2-7; cdr3_nt: TGTGCCAGCAGTGATGCGAGCGCCTCCACCTACGAGCAGTACTTC; cdr3_aa: CASSDASASTYEQYF
clone_size: many; d_call: NA; v_call: TRBV11-2; j_call: TRBJ2-7; cdr3_nt: TGTGCCAGCAGCTCTCATAGGGCTGAACAGTACTTC; cdr3_aa: CASSSHRAEQYF
clone_size: many; d_call: NA; v_call: TRBV11-2; j_call: TRBJ1-6; cdr3_nt: TGTGCCAGCAGCTTAGATCTCCGACAGAATTCACCCCTCCACTTT; cdr3_aa: CASSLDLRQNSPLHF
clone_size: many; d_call: TRBD1; v_call: TRBV28; j_call: TRBJ2-7; cdr3_nt: TGTGCCAGCAAGAGAGGGGGCTTCTACGAGCAGTACTTC; cdr3_aa: CASKRGGFYEQYF
clone_size: NA; d_call: NA; v_call: TRBV28; j_call: TRBJ1-2; cdr3_nt: TGTGCCAGCAGCATGTGGGGGAGAGCTAACTATGGTTACACCTTC; cdr3_aa: CASSMWGRANYGYTF
clone_size: few; d_call: NA; v_call: TRBV9; j_call: TRBJ2-5; cdr3_nt: TGTGCCAGCAGCGTAGCTGGGGGGTACCAAGAGACCCAGTACTTC; cdr3_aa: CASSVAGGYQETQYF
clone_size: few; d_call: NA; v_call: TRBV6-1; j_call: TRBJ1-1; cdr3_nt: TGTGCCAGCAGTGATGGCAGGTGGACTGAAGCTTTCTTT; cdr3_aa: CASSDGRWTEAFF
clone_size: NA; d_call: NA; v_call: TRBV29-1; j_call: TRBJ1-1; cdr3_nt: TGCAGCGTTGAGGAAGGAACTGAAGCTTTCTTT; cdr3_aa: CSVEEGTEAFF
clone_size: few; d_call: NA; v_call: TRBV30; j_call: TRBJ1-2; cdr3_nt: TGTGCCTGGAGTCAAACAGGATTAAACTATGGCTACACCTTC; cdr3_aa: CAWSQTGLNYGYTF
clone_size: many; d_call: NA; v_call: TRBV5-6; j_call: TRBJ1-1; cdr3_nt: TGTGCCAGCAGCCCCTTTGGACAGTTGAACACTGAAGCTTTCTTT; cdr3_aa: CASSPFGQLNTEAFF
clone_size: NA; d_call: NA; v_call: TRBV19; j_call: TRBJ1-2; cdr3_nt: TGTGCCAGTAGTGAAGACAGTGAGCCTAACTATGGCTACACCTTC; cdr3_aa: CASSEDSEPNYGYTF